The sequence of this TCR beta chain was determined in a study of T-cell reconstitution after alpha-beta-depleted transplantation in children. During its preparation, the TCRbeta library received unique molecular identifiers. TCRdb reanalysed the PCR reads using MiXCR and keeps one entry per CDR3 protein. The sample yields approximately 980,000 distinct CDR3 sequences, less than 30% seen once. The CDR3 extends over 18 amino acids. Germline CDR1 LGHDT, CDR2 YNNKEL (reference sequence). Broader study findings: At the one-year point after transplant, T-cell counts and TCRbeta diversity were found to come mostly from T cells that had been newly produced.

A word on this clonotype: Its target is unknown. Mismatch with germline at one junction end may stem from a read error.

The sample was PBMCs, mostly from graft donor cells, taken 360 days after TCRalphabeta/CD19-depleted stem cell transplant. The chain has TRBV3-1 and TRBJ2-3, with 11 bases aligning to TRBD2. This TCR came from a boy younger than two who had a stem cell transplant for SCID, so the T cells may come from the graft donor. The CDR3, as DNA: TGTGCCAGCAGCAAAGAAACTAGCGGGGGACTGAGCACAGATACGCAGTATTTT. Encoded protein: CASSKETSGGLSTDTQYF.